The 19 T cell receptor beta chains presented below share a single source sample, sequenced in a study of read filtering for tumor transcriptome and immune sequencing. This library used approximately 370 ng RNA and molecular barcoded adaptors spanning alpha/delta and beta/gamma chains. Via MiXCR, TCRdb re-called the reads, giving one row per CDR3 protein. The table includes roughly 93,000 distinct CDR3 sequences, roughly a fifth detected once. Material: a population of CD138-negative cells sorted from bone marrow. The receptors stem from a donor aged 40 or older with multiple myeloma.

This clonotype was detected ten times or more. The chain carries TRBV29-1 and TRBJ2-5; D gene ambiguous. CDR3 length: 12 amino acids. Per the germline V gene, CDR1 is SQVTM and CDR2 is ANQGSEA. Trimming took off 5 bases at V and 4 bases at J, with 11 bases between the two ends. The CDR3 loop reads CSVTALGETQYF. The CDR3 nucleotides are TGCAGCGTTACAGCTCTCGGAGAGACCCAGTACTTC.

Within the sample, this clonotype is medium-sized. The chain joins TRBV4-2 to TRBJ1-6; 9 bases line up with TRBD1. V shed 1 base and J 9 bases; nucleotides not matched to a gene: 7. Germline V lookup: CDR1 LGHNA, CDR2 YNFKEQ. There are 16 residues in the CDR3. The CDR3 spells CASSQASGTGISPLHF. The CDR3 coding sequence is TGTGCCAGCAGCCAAGCGTCCGGGACAGGGATTTCACCCCTCCACTTT.

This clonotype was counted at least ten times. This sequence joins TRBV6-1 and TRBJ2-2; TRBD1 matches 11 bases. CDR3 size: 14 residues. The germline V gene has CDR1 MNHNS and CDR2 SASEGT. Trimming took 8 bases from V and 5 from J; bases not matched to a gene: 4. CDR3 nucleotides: TGTGCCAGCGACCGGGACAGGGGGACCGGGGAGCTGTTTTTT. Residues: CASDRDRGTGELFF.

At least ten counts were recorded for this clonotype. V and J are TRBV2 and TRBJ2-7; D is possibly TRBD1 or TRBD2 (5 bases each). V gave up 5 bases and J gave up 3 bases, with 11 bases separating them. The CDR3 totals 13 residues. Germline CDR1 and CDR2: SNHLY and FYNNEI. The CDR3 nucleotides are TGTGCCAGCAGTCTCCGGGACGGCTACGAGCAGTACTTC. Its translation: CASSLRDGYEQYF.

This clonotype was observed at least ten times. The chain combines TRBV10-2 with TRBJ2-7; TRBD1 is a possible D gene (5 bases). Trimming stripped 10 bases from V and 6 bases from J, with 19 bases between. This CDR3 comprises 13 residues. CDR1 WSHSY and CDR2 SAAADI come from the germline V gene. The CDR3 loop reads CATAPFQGREQYF. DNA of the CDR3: TGCGCCACCGCGCCGTTTCAGGGTCGCGAGCAGTACTTC.

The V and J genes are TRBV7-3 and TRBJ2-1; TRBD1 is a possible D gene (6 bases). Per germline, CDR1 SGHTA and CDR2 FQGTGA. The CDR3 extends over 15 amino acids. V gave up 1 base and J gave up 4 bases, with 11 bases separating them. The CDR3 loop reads CASSLKGGPYNEQFF. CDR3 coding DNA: TGTGCCAGCAGCTTAAAAGGGGGACCTTACAATGAGCAGTTCTTC.

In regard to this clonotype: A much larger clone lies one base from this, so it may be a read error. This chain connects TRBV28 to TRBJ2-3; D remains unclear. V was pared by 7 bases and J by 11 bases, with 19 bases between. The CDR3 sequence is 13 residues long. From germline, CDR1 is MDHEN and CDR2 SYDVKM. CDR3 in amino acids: CASKPSSAGGQYF. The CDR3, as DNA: TGTGCCAGCAAACCTAGTTCCGCCGGCGGGCAGTATTTT.

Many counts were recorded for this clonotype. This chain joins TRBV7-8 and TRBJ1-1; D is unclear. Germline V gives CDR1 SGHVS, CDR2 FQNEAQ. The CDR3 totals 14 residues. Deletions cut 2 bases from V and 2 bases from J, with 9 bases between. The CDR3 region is CASSLWGSNTEAFF. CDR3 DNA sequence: TGTGCCAGCAGCTTATGGGGTTCCAACACTGAAGCTTTCTTT.

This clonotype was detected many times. CDR3 nucleotide sequence: TGTGCCAGCAGTTCAGCTAGCGGGGGTTTGGGTGAGCAGTTCTTC. This translates into CASSSASGGLGEQFF. The chain carries TRBV6-2 or TRBV6-3 and TRBJ2-1; 10 bases fit TRBD2. The CDR3 extends over 15 amino acids. The ends lost 4 bases at V and 9 bases at J; junction bases unmatched: 9. CDR1 is MNHEY and CDR2 is SVGEGT in the germline V gene.

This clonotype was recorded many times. The CDR3 nucleotides read TGCGCCAGCAGCTTCGGGACGCCTGCCTACGAGCAGTACTTC. Encoded protein: CASSFGTPAYEQYF. J is TRBJ2-7 and V is TRBV5-1, with D perhaps matching TRBD1 or TRBD2 (5 bases each). The germline V and J ends were trimmed by 2 bases and 2 bases, with 11 bases remaining between them. Germline CDR1 and CDR2: SGHRS and YFSETQ. The CDR3 has 14 residues.

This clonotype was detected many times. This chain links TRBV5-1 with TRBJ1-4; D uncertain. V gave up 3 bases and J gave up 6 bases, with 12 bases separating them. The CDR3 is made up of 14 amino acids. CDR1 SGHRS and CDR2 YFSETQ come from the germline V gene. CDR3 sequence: CASSSRGPDEKLFF. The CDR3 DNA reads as TGCGCCAGCAGCTCTAGAGGGCCGGATGAAAAACTGTTTTTT.

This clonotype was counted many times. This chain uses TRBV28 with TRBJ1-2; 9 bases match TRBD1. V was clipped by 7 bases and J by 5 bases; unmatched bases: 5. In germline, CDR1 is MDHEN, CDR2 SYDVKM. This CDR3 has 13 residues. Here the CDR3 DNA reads TGTGCCAGCAAACAGGGGGCTGAATATGGCTACACCTTC. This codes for CASKQGAEYGYTF.

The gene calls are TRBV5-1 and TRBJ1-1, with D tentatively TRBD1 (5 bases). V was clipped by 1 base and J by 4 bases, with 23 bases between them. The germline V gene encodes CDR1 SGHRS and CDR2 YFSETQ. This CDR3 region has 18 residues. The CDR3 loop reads CASSLWLRGENGGTEAFF. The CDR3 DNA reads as TGCGCCAGCAGCTTGTGGTTGAGGGGCGAAAATGGTGGCACTGAAGCTTTCTTT. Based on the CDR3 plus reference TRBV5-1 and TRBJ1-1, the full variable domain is KAGVTQTPRYLIKTRGQQVTLSCSPISGHRSVSWYQQTPGQGLQFLFEYFSETQRNKGNFPGRFSGRQFSNSRSEMNVSTLELGDSALYLCASSLWLRGENGGTEAFFGQGTRLTVV.

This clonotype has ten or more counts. CDR3 sequence: CASSLSGVEKLFF. In nucleotides, the CDR3 is TGTGCCAGCAGCCTCAGCGGAGTCGAAAAACTGTTTTTT. This chain connects TRBV7-9 to TRBJ1-4; D is undetermined. In germline, CDR1 is SEHNR, CDR2 FQNEAQ (reference sequence). The CDR3 has 13 amino acids. Trimming shortened V by 5 bases and J by 8 bases, and 12 bases separated the two germline ends.

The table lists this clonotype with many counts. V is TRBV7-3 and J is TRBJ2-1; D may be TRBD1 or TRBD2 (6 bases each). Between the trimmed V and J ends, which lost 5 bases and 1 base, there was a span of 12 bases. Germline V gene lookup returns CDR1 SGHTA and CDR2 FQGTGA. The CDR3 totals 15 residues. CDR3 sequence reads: CASSPQGGSYNEQFF. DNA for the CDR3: TGTGCCAGCAGCCCACAAGGGGGGTCCTACAATGAGCAGTTCTTC.

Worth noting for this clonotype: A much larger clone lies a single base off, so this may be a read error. The CDR3 is CSARPAVGHQETQYF. In DNA, the CDR3 is TGCAGTGCTAGACCCGCGGTTGGTCATCAAGAGACCCAGTACTTC. This chain connects TRBV20-1 to TRBJ2-5; D gene ambiguous. The CDR3 totals 15 residues. V lost 2 bases and J lost 2, with 15 bases in between. Looked up from germline, CDR1 is DFQATT and CDR2 is SNEGSKA (reference sequence).

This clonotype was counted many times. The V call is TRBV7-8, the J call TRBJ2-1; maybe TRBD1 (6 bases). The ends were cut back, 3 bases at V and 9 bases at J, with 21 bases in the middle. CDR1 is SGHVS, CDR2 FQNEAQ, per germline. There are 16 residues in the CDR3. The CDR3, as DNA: TGTGCCAGCAGCTTGTCCGACAGGCGACATACGGGTGAGCAGTTCTTC. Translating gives CASSLSDRRHTGEQFF.

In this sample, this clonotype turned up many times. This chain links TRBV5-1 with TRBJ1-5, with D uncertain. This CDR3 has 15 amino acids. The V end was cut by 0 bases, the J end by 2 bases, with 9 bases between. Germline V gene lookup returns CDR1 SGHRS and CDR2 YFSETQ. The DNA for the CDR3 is TGCGCCAGCAGCTTGGGTCCGAGCGGCAATCAGCCCCAGCATTTT. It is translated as CASSLGPSGNQPQHF.

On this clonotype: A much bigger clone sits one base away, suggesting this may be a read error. As DNA, the CDR3 is TGTGCCAGCACCCGAGGGTTCACTGATTCACCCCTCCACTTT. This codes for CASTRGFTDSPLHF. The rearrangement joins TRBV25-1 to TRBJ1-6; D unclear. The CDR3 sequence is 14 residues long. Per germline, CDR1 MGHDK and CDR2 SYGVNS. V was shortened by 7 bases and J by 8 bases, with 15 bases between the two germline ends. Based on the CDR3 plus reference TRBV25-1 and TRBJ1-6, the full variable domain is EADIYQTPRYLVIGTGKKITLECSQTMGHDKMYWYQQDPGMELHLIHYSYGVNSTEKGDLSSESTVSRIRTEHFPLTLESARPSHTSQYLCASTRGFTDSPLHFGNGTRLTVT.